Below are 20 T cell receptor beta chains sequenced from a single sample in a study of T cell responses to AZD1222 COVID-19 vaccine. Generated by immunoSEQ multiplex PCR, the TCRdb table keeps only in-frame clones and is missing some. The data show approximately 100,000 clones, more than 75% seen once. The specimen was peripheral blood, collected on day 0 of AZD1222 vaccination. These receptors all stem from an adult in good health.

This chain uses TRBV19 with TRBJ1-2; D is uncertain. Germline V gene data show CDR1 as LNHDA and CDR2 as SQIVND (reference sequence). There are 15 residues in the CDR3. Trimming left V 3 bases short and J 3 bases short, with 14 bases between. CDR3 nucleotides: TGTGCCAGTAGTATTGACACCTCCAAGGACTATGGCTACACCTTC. This gives the protein CASSIDTSKDYGYTF.

This chain uses TRBV9 with TRBJ1-2; weak D call: TRBD1 (5 bases). The CDR3 runs 15 residues. V lost 1 base to trimming and J lost 4 bases, with 14 bases between them. Germline values: CDR1 SGDLS, CDR2 YYNGEE. CDR3 sequence (DNA): TGTGCCAGCAGCGTATCTGGGGCACCTCCCTATGGCTACACCTTC. Protein sequence: CASSVSGAPPYGYTF.

This rearrangement joins TRBV6-4 to TRBJ2-2; a weak D match, TRBD1 (6 bases). The germline CDR1 and CDR2 sequences are MRHNA and SNTAGT. The CDR3 runs to 13 residues. The V gene lost 6 bases and the J gene lost 4 bases, with 9 bases spanning the gap. Here the CDR3 reads CASRQGATGELFF. The CDR3 bases are TGTGCCAGCAGACAGGGAGCCACCGGGGAGCTGTTTTTT.

As regards this clone: Other nucleotide sequences in the sample specify the same CDR3. The chain uses TRBV5-8 and TRBJ1-6, with D perhaps TRBD1 (6 bases). The V end was cut by 2 bases, the J end by 6 bases, with 9 bases between. This CDR3 has 14 residues. Germline CDR1 reads SGHTS; CDR2 reads YDEGEE. The CDR3 region has the DNA TGTGCCAGCAGCTTAGGACAGAGTAATTCACCCCTCCACTTT. It translates to CASSLGQSNSPLHF.

The chain joins TRBV7-3 to TRBJ1-1, with 11 positions matching TRBD1. This CDR3 has 18 residues. With 1 base clipped from V and 3 bases from J, the junction kept 10 bases outside the gene matches. Per the germline V gene, CDR1 is SGHTA and CDR2 is FQGTGA. CDR3 in amino acids: CASSLRGPGQGADTEAFF. CDR3 sequence (DNA): TGTGCCAGCAGCTTAAGGGGACCAGGACAGGGGGCTGACACTGAAGCTTTCTTT.

The CDR3 DNA sequence: TGTGCCAGCAGCTCAATATACAGGGGAAACACCATATATTTT. Encoded protein: CASSSIYRGNTIYF. This rearrangement joins TRBV5-6 to TRBJ1-3; TRBD1 might be the D (5 bases). This CDR3 spans 14 amino acids. V lost 3 bases to trimming and J lost 4 bases, with 11 bases between them. Germline CDR1 is SGHDT and CDR2 is YYEEEE.

The chain carries TRBV7-9 and TRBJ2-5; a weak D match, TRBD1 (6 bases). V was trimmed by 10 bases and J by 3 bases, leaving 15 bases between them. The CDR3 has 13 residues. The germline V gene encodes CDR1 SEHNR and CDR2 FQNEAQ (reference sequence). The CDR3 DNA is TGTGCCATCCAAGGTACAGGGAAAGAGACCCAGTACTTC. This translates into CAIQGTGKETQYF.

The V and J genes are TRBV4-2 and TRBJ1-2, with D unclear. The CDR3 is made up of 16 amino acids. Per the germline V gene, CDR1 is LGHNA and CDR2 is YNFKEQ. With 3 bases removed from V and 3 bases from J, the gap between germline ends came to 17 bases. CDR3 residues: CASSHDPRRVDYGYTF. In nucleotides, the CDR3 is TGTGCCAGCAGCCACGACCCTAGGCGCGTGGACTATGGCTACACCTTC.

The chain recombines TRBV9 with TRBJ1-2, with D possibly TRBD1 on 6 matching bases. V shed 0 bases and J shed 4 bases, with 13 bases lying between them. CDR1 SGDLS and CDR2 YYNGEE come from the germline V gene. The CDR3 runs 15 residues. The CDR3 sequence is CASSVVSGEAYGYTF. The CDR3 DNA follows: TGTGCCAGCAGCGTAGTGTCAGGGGAGGCCTATGGCTACACCTTC.

The rearrangement links TRBV9 to TRBJ2-1; 14 nucleotides line up with TRBD2. Looked up from germline, CDR1 is SGDLS and CDR2 is YYNGEE. The CDR3 runs to 20 residues. The V segment lost 0 bases and the J segment 3 bases; nucleotides outside the gene matches: 11. This CDR3 reads CASSVAGGTSGGPGYNEQFF. The CDR3 DNA sequence: TGTGCCAGCAGCGTAGCGGGAGGGACTAGCGGGGGCCCGGGCTACAATGAGCAGTTCTTC.

The genes are TRBV19 and TRBJ1-2; tentative D call: TRBD1 (6 bases). Germline loops: CDR1 LNHDA, CDR2 SQIVND (reference sequence). V was cut by 7 bases and J by 4 bases, with 13 bases left in between. There are 13 residues in the CDR3. The CDR3 loop reads CASKFTGSYGYTF. The CDR3 DNA reads as TGTGCCAGTAAATTTACAGGGTCCTATGGCTACACCTTC.

The V gene is TRBV2, the J gene TRBJ2-7; D may be TRBD2 (6 bases). Germline loops: CDR1 SNHLY, CDR2 FYNNEI. V lost 10 bases to trimming and J lost 0 bases, with 16 bases between them. The CDR3 contains 14 residues. The CDR3: CATSSEGYSYEQYF. The CDR3 bases are TGTGCCACCTCCTCGGAGGGCTACTCCTACGAGCAGTACTTC.

CDR3: CASSARNYEQYF. In DNA form, the CDR3 reads TGTGCCAGTAGTGCCCGGAACTACGAGCAGTACTTC. The chain has TRBV19 and TRBJ2-7; no clear D. The germline V and J ends were trimmed by 5 bases and 3 bases, with 8 bases remaining between them. This CDR3 has 12 amino acids. CDR1 is LNHDA and CDR2 is SQIVND in the germline V gene (reference sequence).

The rearrangement links TRBV5-1 to TRBJ1-2; weak D call: TRBD1 (6 bases). CDR1 is SGHRS, CDR2 YFSETQ, per germline. This CDR3 has 15 residues. V lost 7 bases to trimming and J lost 7 bases, with 23 bases between them. The chain's CDR3 is CASGSAGGRTGGYTF. The CDR3 region has the DNA TGCGCCAGCGGTTCAGCTGGGGGCCGGACCGGTGGCTACACCTTC.

With respect to this clone: This same CDR3 is encoded by further DNA sequences in the sample. The chain is built from TRBV19 and TRBJ1-1; D gene ambiguous. The CDR3 loop spans 13 amino acids. Trimming left V 1 base short and J 1 base short, with 4 bases between. Germline CDR1 reads LNHDA; CDR2 reads SQIVND (reference sequence). In nucleotides, the CDR3 is TGTGCCAGTAGTATAGGAGGGAACACTGAAGCTTTCTTT. It yields the protein CASSIGGNTEAFF.

J is TRBJ2-7 and V is TRBV27, with D unresolved. Germline V gene lookup returns CDR1 MNHEY and CDR2 SMNVEV (reference sequence). Between the trimmed V and J ends, which lost 4 bases and 2 bases, there was a span of 18 bases. The CDR3 runs 16 residues. Here the CDR3 DNA reads TGTGCCAGCAGTTCACCTGCGGCAGGCCGGCCCTACGAGCAGTACTTC. This codes for CASSSPAAGRPYEQYF.

J is TRBJ1-1 and V is TRBV11-1, with a tentative D call TRBD1 (5 bases). Germline CDR1 reads SGHAT; CDR2 reads FQDESV (reference sequence). V lost 1 base to trimming and J lost 1 base, with 7 bases between them. The CDR3 length is 14 residues. In nucleotides, the CDR3 is TGTGCCAGCAGCTTAGGAGGGGAGAACACTGAAGCTTTCTTT. Its protein is CASSLGGENTEAFF.

The chain combines TRBV28 with TRBJ2-5, with TRBD2 as a possible D gene (6 bases). Germline values: CDR1 MDHEN, CDR2 SYDVKM. Trimming cost V 6 bases and J 10 bases, with 15 bases left between them. The CDR3 sequence is 12 residues long. CDR3 sequence reads: CASSPVGRSQYF. CDR3 nucleotides: TGTGCCAGCAGCCCAGTTGGGAGGAGCCAGTACTTC. Drawing the rest from reference TRBV28 and TRBJ2-5, the complete variable domain is DVKVTQSSRYLVKRTGEKVFLECVQDMDHENMFWYRQDPGLGLRLIYFSYDVKMKEKGDIPEGYSVSREKKERFSLILESASTNQTSMYLCASSPVGRSQYFGPGTRLLVL.

In its sample, this clone was seen once. Germline is not matched at one junction end, which may reflect a read error. The chain uses TRBV4-3 and TRBJ1-3; weak D call: TRBD1 (6 bases). This CDR3 is built from 14 residues. Germline V CDR1 and CDR2: LGHNA, YSLEER. CDR3 DNA sequence: TGCGCCAGCAGCCAAGATCTGGGGGGCGGAAACACTAGGTTT. Protein product: CASSQDLGGGNTRF.

The genes are TRBV25-1 and TRBJ2-7, with D tentatively TRBD1 or TRBD2 (5 bases each). CDR3 length: 13 residues. V dropped 7 bases and J dropped 0 bases, with 10 bases sitting between them. CDR1 and CDR2 from the germline V gene are MGHDK and SYGVNS. Here the CDR3 reads CASTDTSSYEQYF. In DNA, the CDR3 is TGTGCCAGCACGGACACTAGCTCCTACGAGCAGTACTTC.